A selection of T cell receptor beta chains follows, all from one sample in a study of T cell clusters in autoimmune cytopenias. TCRdb derives one entry per CDR3 protein from the multiplex PCR reads, leaving out DNA. This listing includes 9,500 to 15,000 distinct CDR3 sequences. The sequenced sample consisted of peripheral blood. The receptors derive from a human donor with an autoimmune cytopenia or autoimmune hepatitis (not recorded which). Both conserved end residues are part of each CDR3. Rows give clone size only sometimes, using once, few, many, or a class for an expanded clone.

clone size,V gene,J gene,CDR3 protein
-,TRBV18,TRBJ2-7,CASSPLGDEQYF
-,TRBV12-3/TRBV12-4,TRBJ1-4,CASKPGHANEKLFF
-,TRBV6-2/TRBV6-3,TRBJ2-3,CASSLDSNPGTDTQYF
-,TRBV30,TRBJ1-1,CAWSVGYTEAFF
-,TRBV6-5,TRBJ2-3,CASIGRRTDTQYF
-,TRBV6-2/TRBV6-3,TRBJ2-1,CASTNGRTGLDEQFF
-,TRBV6-1,TRBJ1-2,CASSLKYGYTF
-,TRBV5-4,TRBJ1-2,CVSSWGRGHFGYTF
-,TRBV6-5,TRBJ1-5,CASSEAGWSPGQPQHF
-,TRBV6-5,TRBJ1-1,CASTETGDTEAFF
-,TRBV27,TRBJ2-1,CASGKWGLAADEQFF
-,TRBV5-5,TRBJ2-5,CASSTASGAGAQYF
-,TRBV19,TRBJ1-3,CASSIWAVSGNTIYF
-,TRBV6-6,TRBJ2-4,CASSYSTKHLAKNIQYF
-,TRBV5-4,TRBJ2-1,CASSLDRASYNEQFF
-,TRBV6-5,TRBJ1-5,CASSPRRGGKQPQHF
-,TRBV13,TRBJ2-2,CASSPRPTGTGELFF
medium-sized,TRBV19,TRBJ2-1,CASSIETANEQFF
-,TRBV12-3/TRBV12-4,TRBJ2-7,CASSNQRDGLSYEQYF
-,TRBV5-6,TRBJ2-2,CASSPGLPFGGELFF
-,TRBV10-3,TRBJ1-5,CAISESIGFQPQHF
medium-sized,TRBV29-1,TRBJ2-5,CSVRRGGSQETQYF
-,TRBV6-5,TRBJ1-4,CASSYGTRNEKLFF
-,TRBV18,TRBJ2-1,CASSPPARAYNEQFF
-,TRBV5-6,TRBJ2-3,CASSSQTGVRTDTQYF
medium-sized,TRBV19,TRBJ2-5,CASSPTGEPGPRYF
-,TRBV30,TRBJ2-3,CAWSSGTGAITDTQYF
-,TRBV6-1,TRBJ2-5,CASSDEGGETQYF
-,TRBV7-6,TRBJ2-1,CASSLRRGEGRYNEQFF
-,TRBV19,TRBJ1-3,CASSIEGDNSGNTIYF
medium-sized,TRBV18,TRBJ2-5,CASSPVQETQYF
-,TRBV19,TRBJ2-5,CASSISEQETQYF